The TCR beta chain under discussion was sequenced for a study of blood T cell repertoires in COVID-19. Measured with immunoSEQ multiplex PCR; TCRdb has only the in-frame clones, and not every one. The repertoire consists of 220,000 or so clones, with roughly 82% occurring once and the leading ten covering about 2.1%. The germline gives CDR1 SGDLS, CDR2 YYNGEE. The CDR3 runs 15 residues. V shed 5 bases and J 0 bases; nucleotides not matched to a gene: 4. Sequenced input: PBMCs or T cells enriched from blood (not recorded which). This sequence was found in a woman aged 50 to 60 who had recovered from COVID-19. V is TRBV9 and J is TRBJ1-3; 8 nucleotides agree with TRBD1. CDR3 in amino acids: CASRRGQDSGNTIYF. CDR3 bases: TGTGCCAGCAGGCGGGGACAGGACTCTGGAAACACCATATATTTT. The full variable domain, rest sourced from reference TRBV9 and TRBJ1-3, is DSGVTQTPKHLITATGQRVTLRCSPRSGDLSVYWYQQSLDQGLQFLIQYYNGEERAKGNILERFSAQQFPDLHSELNLSSLELGDSALYFCASRRGQDSGNTIYFGEGSWLTVV.